A selection of T cell receptor beta chains follows, all from one sample in a study of cytomegalovirus exposure and HLA in healthy donors. Method: immunoSEQ multiplex PCR; TCRdb's copy keeps in-frame clones and lacks some. This sample has about 170,000 clones, with roughly three quarters found just once. Sequenced input: PBMCs. The receptor set was obtained from a woman in her 50s in good health and CMV-seropositive. Each CDR3 is given with its conserved first and last residue. A D gene is named only where the DNA matches it firmly. The size field is filled for only some rows; it gives once, few, many or a size class.

few,TRBJ1-1,TRBV5-1,-,TGCGCCAGCAGCTTGGTGGGGGAGGACACTGAAGCTTTCTTT,CASSLVGEDTEAFF
-,TRBJ1-4,TRBV6-1,TRBD1,TGTGCCAGCAGCTCCACGGGACAGGGAGATGAAAAACTGTTTTTT,CASSSTGQGDEKLFF
-,TRBJ1-1,TRBV6-7,-,TGTGCCAGCAGCCGCGGACAGCACCGTGAAGCTTTCTTT,CASSRGQHREAFF
-,TRBJ1-6,TRBV7-9,-,TGTGCCAGCAGCTTAGTGGAGAACTCACCCCTCCACTTT,CASSLVENSPLHF
-,TRBJ1-5,TRBV6-5,TRBD1,TGTGCCAGCAGTTACCCGGACAGGGTTGAGTGTCAGCCCCAGCATTTT,CASSYPDRVECQPQHF
-,TRBJ2-5,TRBV7-9,-,TGTGCCAGCAACCCGGGTCCTAGACAAGAGACCCAGTACTTC,CASNPGPRQETQYF
-,TRBJ2-7,TRBV14,TRBD2,TGTGCCAGCAGCCAAGCGGGACTAGCGGGGCCTCAGTACTTC,CASSQAGLAGPQYF
once,TRBJ1-5,TRBV30,TRBD1,TGTGCCTGGAGTGTACGCAGGGGGCATCAGCCCCAGCATTTT,CAWSVRRGHQPQHF
-,TRBJ2-7,TRBV11-1,TRBD1,TGTGCCAGCAGCGCGACAGGGGCCAACTCCTACGAGCAGTACTTC,CASSATGANSYEQYF
-,TRBJ2-1,TRBV4-1,-,TGCGCCAGCAGCCAAGGCCCCCTGGGCGGACACCTCATGAATGAGCAGTTCTTC,CASSQGPLGGHLMNEQFF
-,TRBJ2-7,TRBV6-5,-,TGTGCCAGCAGTTACACCGACACGGCGTACGAGCAGTACTTC,CASSYTDTAYEQYF
-,TRBJ2-1,TRBV19,-,TGTGCCAGTAGTACCGGGACAAGGTACTACAATGAGCAGTTCTTC,CASSTGTRYYNEQFF
-,TRBJ2-1,TRBV7-6,TRBD2,TGTGCCAGCAGCCTACTAGCGGCAAATGAGCAGTTCTTC,CASSLLAANEQFF
-,TRBJ1-4,TRBV7-9,TRBD1,TGTGCCAGCAGCCGAGGGGGGACAGCTAATGAAAAACTGTTTTTT,CASSRGGTANEKLFF
-,TRBJ1-1,TRBV29-1,TRBD1,TGCAGCGTTGAAATCGGACAGGGAAACACTGAAGCTTTCTTT,CSVEIGQGNTEAFF
-,TRBJ2-5,TRBV19,-,TGTGCCAGTAGTATGAAAAGGGAGAAGGGAGAGACCCAGTACTTC,CASSMKREKGETQYF
-,TRBJ1-6,TRBV6-6,-,TGTGCCAGCAGTTATTTCGAGTCACCCCTCCACTTT,CASSYFESPLHF
-,TRBJ1-4,TRBV6-5,-,TGTGCCAGCAGACCCGGCCAGGGTCCGAATGAAAAACTGTTTTTT,CASRPGQGPNEKLFF
-,TRBJ2-7,TRBV7-9,TRBD1,TGTTCCAGCAGCTTAGCTCCCGGGACAGGAGCTTACGAGCAGTACTTC,CSSSLAPGTGAYEQYF
-,TRBJ1-4,TRBV23-1,-,TGCGCCAGCACTGGACAAAAACTTGAAAAACTGTTTTTT,CASTGQKLEKLFF
few,TRBJ1-2,TRBV13,-,TGTGCCAGCCCATTATGGGGGGGTAACTATGGCTACACCTTC,CASPLWGGNYGYTF
once,TRBJ2-1,TRBV9,-,TGTGCCAGCAGCGTCGGGATCCCAAACTCCTACAATGAGCAGTTCTTC,CASSVGIPNSYNEQFF
-,TRBJ1-1,TRBV6-1,TRBD1,TGTGCCAGCAGTGAACAGACAGGGACAGCTGAAGCTTTCTTT,CASSEQTGTAEAFF
-,TRBJ2-7,TRBV4-1,-,TGCGCCAGCAGCCGGGGGGGCGGGTACTACGAGCAGTACTTC,CASSRGGGYYEQYF
-,TRBJ2-7,TRBV7-3,TRBD2,TGTGCCAGCAGCTTAACGGGGGGGGTACCTTTCTACGAGCAGTACTTC,CASSLTGGVPFYEQYF
-,TRBJ1-1,TRBV2,TRBD1,TGTGCCAGCAGGGGACAGACGAACACTGAAGCTTTCTTT,CASRGQTNTEAFF
-,TRBJ1-1,TRBV19,TRBD1,TGTGCCAGTAGCCTTGAAATTAGGGGGCTGAACACTGAAGCTTTCTTT,CASSLEIRGLNTEAFF
-,TRBJ1-3,TRBV4-2,TRBD1,TGTGCCAGCAGCCAATCCTGGGACAGAAGGAACACCATATATTTT,CASSQSWDRRNTIYF
-,TRBJ2-2,TRBV13,TRBD1,TGTGCCAGCAGCCCGGGACAGGAATACACCGGGGAGCTGTTTTTT,CASSPGQEYTGELFF
-,TRBJ2-5,TRBV5-1,TRBD2,TGCGCCAGCAGTCCCGGGGCTAGCGGACAAGAGACCCAGTACTTC,CASSPGASGQETQYF
-,TRBJ2-5,TRBV6-5,TRBD1,TGTGCCAGCAGTTTGTACCGGGACAGGGGTTCAGAGACCCAGTACTTC,CASSLYRDRGSETQYF
-,TRBJ2-5,TRBV11-2,-,TGTGCCAGCAGGGGGACTGTGGAGTTGGCAGAGACCCAGTACTTC,CASRGTVELAETQYF
-,TRBJ2-5,TRBV7-9,-,TGTGCCAGCAGCTCCAGTGTAGAGAGGGCAGAGACCCAGTACTTC,CASSSSVERAETQYF
-,TRBJ1-3,TRBV4-2,-,TGTGCCAGCAGCCAACAGGGCAAAACTGCTGGAAACACCATATATTTT,CASSQQGKTAGNTIYF
-,TRBJ1-6,TRBV6-1,-,TGTGCCAGCAGTACAGGGTTCTCCTATAATTCACCCCTCCACTTT,CASSTGFSYNSPLHF
-,TRBJ2-5,TRBV9,-,TGTGCCAGCAGCCCCACGGGGTCCGGTTGGACCCAGTACTTC,CASSPTGSGWTQYF
-,TRBJ2-1,TRBV2,TRBD2,TGTGCCAGCAGTGCAACGGGGGGGCCGTTGAATGAGCAGTTCTTC,CASSATGGPLNEQFF
-,TRBJ2-7,TRBV7-6,-,TGTGCCAGCAGCTTATCTGGCCGTCCCTACGAGCAGTACTTC,CASSLSGRPYEQYF
-,TRBJ1-5,TRBV4-1,-,TGCGCCAGCAGCCAAGGGGTCCAAGAGGTCGGTGTCAATCAGCCCCAGCATTTT,CASSQGVQEVGVNQPQHF
-,TRBJ2-7,TRBV5-1,-,TGCGCCAGCAAACAGGCCCCCTCCTACGAGCAGTACTTC,CASKQAPSYEQYF